The TCR beta chain described here comes from a study of T cell clusters in autoimmune cytopenias (dated by TCRdb to between 2018 and 2020). With respect to the entire study: Per sample, TRB sequencing gave a median depth of about 49,000 reads and a median of about 2,300 distinct TRB clonotypes. Peripheral blood TRB and IGH repertoires were sequenced in autoimmune cytopenia patients at active disease and during treatment follow-up, alongside healthy, CLL and autoimmune hepatitis controls. The study aimed to test whether autoimmune cytopenia patients carry a disease-specific immune repertoire signature usable as a blood-based biomarker.

As encoded in the germline V gene (reference sequence), CDR1 is DFQATT while CDR2 is SNEGSKA. The CDR3 covers 14 residues, taking in both the cysteine and the phenylalanine. Only the protein is available. Per sample, around 230 ng of peripheral blood genomic DNA, approximately 38,000 genome equivalents, was used for TRB amplification. Comment on this clonotype: No antigen is known for it.

Study-level results and caveats: The T cell clusters were defined only in silico, and the functional role of the clusters was left to be validated experimentally. A lack of physiological T cell clusters in primary autoimmune cytopenia patients was suggested by GLIPH, as 51 clusters were found to be exclusive to healthy donors versus around 17 exclusive to patients. The cluster-lack signature was not seen for secondary cytopenia versus CLL, apparently masked by the dominant lymphoma-associated repertoire. Healthy donors showed around 2.9-fold more exclusive TRB clusters than active autoimmune hepatitis patients, consistent with an autoimmunity-wide signature. TRB repertoire shifts, with less even repertoires observed in secondary cytopenia and CLL, were mostly attributed to lymphoma bias rather than autoimmunity.

Multiplex PCR with a touch-down protocol amplified TRB rearrangements, with the TRB-A and TRB-B primer pools combined in a single tube. Illumina adapters and sample indices were added to the amplicons through two consecutive PCR reactions performed with Phusion HS II polymerase. Amplicons were gel-purified with the NucleoSpin Gel and PCR Clean-up kit, then quantified by Qubit and quality-checked on an Agilent 2100 Bioanalyzer. Sequencing of the libraries was done on an Illumina MiSeq with paired-end, single-indexed, 600-cycle runs. The paper's data handling went like this. MiXCR version 2.1.12 with the default MiXCR reference library was used to align and assemble TRB reads. Each unique CDR3 nucleotide sequence defined a clone, and only productive sequences with at least two reads were analysed. Alpha-parameterized diversity profiles (alpha 0 to 5), including the Shannon (alpha 1) and Simpson (alpha 2) indices, were computed with an R script to assess repertoire diversity. The tcR package was used to compute combinatorial TRB VJ usage, which was then compared between cohorts by principal component analysis with ade4. GLIPH clustering of TCRbeta CDR3s was carried out on cohort pairs matched by age and read depth, and cluster frequencies were compared by Wilcoxon test. TCRdb reprocessed the reads, and each CDR3 protein sequence is entered once, without DNA. These V and J calls derive from TCRdb rather than the authors' analysis. The table held for this sample gives over 7,000 distinct CDR3 sequences. The ten largest clones add up to around 23% of the sample.

Sequencing was carried out using peripheral blood. The V gene is TRBV20-1 and the J gene is TRBJ1-5; the TCRdb call, TRBD1, lacks DNA for checking. The receptor was derived from a human donor with an autoimmune cytopenia or autoimmune hepatitis (not recorded which). Here the CDR3 is given as CSASPGGGNQPQHF.